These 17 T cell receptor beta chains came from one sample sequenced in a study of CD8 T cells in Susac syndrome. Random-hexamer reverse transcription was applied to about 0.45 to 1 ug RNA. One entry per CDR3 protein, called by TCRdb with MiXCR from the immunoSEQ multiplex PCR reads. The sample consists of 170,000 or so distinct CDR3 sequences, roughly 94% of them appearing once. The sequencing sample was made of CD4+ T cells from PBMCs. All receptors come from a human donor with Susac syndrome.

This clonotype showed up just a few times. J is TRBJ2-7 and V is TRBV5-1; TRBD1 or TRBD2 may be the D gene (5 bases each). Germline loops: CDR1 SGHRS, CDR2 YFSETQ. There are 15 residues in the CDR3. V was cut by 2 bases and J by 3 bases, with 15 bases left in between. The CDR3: CASSLLTGRYYEQYF. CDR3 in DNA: TGCGCCAGCAGCTTACTGACGGGACGATACTACGAGCAGTACTTC.

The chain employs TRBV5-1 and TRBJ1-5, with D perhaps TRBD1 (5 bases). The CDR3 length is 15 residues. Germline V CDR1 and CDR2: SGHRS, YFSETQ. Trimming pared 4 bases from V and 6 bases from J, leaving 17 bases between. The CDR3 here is CASSPLGAQGQPQHF. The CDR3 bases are TGCGCCAGCAGCCCCCTCGGGGCGCAGGGTCAGCCCCAGCATTTT.

The CDR3: CSARVGTISNQPQHF. In DNA form, the CDR3 reads TGCAGTGCTCGGGTGGGGACAATTAGCAATCAGCCCCAGCATTTT. The rearrangement joins TRBV20-1 to TRBJ1-5; D perhaps matches TRBD1 (6 bases). The germline V gene has CDR1 DFQATT and CDR2 SNEGSKA (reference sequence). V shed 5 bases and J shed 0 bases, with 14 bases lying between them. This CDR3 contains 15 residues.

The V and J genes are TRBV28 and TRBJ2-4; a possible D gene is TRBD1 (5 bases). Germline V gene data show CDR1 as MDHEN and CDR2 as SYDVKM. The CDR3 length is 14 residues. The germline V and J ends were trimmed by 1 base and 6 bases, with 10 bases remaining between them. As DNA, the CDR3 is TGTGCCAGCAGTTTATCCAGGGTTGCAAACATTCAGTACTTC. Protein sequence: CASSLSRVANIQYF.

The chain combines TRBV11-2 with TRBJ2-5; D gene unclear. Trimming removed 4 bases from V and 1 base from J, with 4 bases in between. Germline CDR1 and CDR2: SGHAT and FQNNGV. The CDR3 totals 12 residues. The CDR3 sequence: CASSWPQETQYF. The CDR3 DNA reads TGTGCCAGCAGCTGGCCCCAAGAGACCCAGTACTTC. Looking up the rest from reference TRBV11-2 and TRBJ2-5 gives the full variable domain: EAGVAQSPRYKIIEKRQSVAFWCNPISGHATLYWYQQILGQGPKLLIQFQNNGVVDDSQLPKDRFSAERLKGVDSTLKIQPAKLEDSAVYLCASSWPQETQYFGPGTRLLVL.

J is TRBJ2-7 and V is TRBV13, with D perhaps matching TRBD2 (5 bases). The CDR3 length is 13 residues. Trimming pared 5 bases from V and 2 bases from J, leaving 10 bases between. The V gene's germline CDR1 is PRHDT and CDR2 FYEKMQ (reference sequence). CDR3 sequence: CASSPRETYEQYF. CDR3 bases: TGTGCCAGCAGCCCCCGGGAAACCTACGAGCAGTACTTC.

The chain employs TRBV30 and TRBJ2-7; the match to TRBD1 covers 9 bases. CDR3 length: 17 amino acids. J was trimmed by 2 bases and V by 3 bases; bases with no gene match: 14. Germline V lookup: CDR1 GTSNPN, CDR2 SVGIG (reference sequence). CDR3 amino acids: CAWRALTGQGNPYEQYF. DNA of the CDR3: TGTGCCTGGAGAGCTCTTACCGGACAGGGGAACCCCTACGAGCAGTACTTC.

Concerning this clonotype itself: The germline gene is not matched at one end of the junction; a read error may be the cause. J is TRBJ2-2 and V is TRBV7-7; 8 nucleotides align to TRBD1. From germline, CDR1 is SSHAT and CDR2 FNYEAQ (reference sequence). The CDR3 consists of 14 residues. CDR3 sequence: CASSYRTGPGELFF. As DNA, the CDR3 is TGTGCTAGCAGCTATCGGACAGGGCCCGGGGAGCTGTTTTTT.

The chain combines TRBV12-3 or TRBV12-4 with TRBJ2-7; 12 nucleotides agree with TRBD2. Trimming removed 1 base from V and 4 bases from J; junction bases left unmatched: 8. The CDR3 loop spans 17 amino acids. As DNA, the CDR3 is TGTGCCAGCAGTTTAGGTCTAGCGGGAGGGGAAAGGTACGAGCAGTACTTC. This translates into CASSLGLAGGERYEQYF.

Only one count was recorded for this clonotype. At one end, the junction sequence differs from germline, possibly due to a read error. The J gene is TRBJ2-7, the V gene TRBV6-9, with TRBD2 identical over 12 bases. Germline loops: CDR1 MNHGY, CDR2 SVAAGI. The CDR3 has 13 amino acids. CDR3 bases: TGCCCTCCCCTAGCGGGAGGGCCCTACGAGCAGTACTTC. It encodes CPPLAGGPYEQYF.

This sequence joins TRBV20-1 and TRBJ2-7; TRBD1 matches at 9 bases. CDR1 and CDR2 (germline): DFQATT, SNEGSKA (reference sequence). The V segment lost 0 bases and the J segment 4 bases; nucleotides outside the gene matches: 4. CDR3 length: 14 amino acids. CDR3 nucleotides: TGCAGTGCTAGAGAAACAGGGGGCCTTTACGAGCAGTACTTC. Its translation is CSARETGGLYEQYF.

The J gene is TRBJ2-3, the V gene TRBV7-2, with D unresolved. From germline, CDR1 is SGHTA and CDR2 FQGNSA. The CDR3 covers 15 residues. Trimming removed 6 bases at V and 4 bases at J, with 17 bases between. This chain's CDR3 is CASSPSLLVADTQYF. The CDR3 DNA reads TGTGCCAGCAGTCCAAGTCTTTTGGTGGCAGATACGCAGTATTTT.

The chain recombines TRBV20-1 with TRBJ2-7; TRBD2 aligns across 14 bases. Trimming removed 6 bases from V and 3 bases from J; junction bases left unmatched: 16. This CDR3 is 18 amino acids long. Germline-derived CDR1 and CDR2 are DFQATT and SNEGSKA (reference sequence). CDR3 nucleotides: TGCAGTGCAACGCCGGGACTAGCGGGAGTGTTTAATCGCTACGAGCAGTACTTC. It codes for CSATPGLAGVFNRYEQYF.

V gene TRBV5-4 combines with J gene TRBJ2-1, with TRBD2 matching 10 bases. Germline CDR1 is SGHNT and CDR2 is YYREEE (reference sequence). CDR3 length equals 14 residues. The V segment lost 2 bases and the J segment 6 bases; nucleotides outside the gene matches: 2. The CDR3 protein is CASSLLAGSNEQFF. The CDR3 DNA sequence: TGTGCCAGCAGCTTACTAGCGGGGAGCAATGAGCAGTTCTTC. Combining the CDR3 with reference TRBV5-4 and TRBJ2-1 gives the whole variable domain ETGVTQSPTHLIKTRGQQVTLRCSSQSGHNTVSWYQQALGQGPQFIFQYYREEENGRGNFPPRFSGLQFPNYSSELNVNALELDDSALYLCASSLLAGSNEQFFGPGTRLTVL.

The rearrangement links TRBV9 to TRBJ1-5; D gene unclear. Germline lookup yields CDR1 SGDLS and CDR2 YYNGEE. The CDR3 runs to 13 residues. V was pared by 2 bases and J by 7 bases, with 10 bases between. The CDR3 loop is CASSVGLGQPQHF. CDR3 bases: TGTGCCAGCAGCGTGGGGTTAGGGCAGCCCCAGCATTTT. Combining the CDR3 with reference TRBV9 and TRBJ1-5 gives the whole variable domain DSGVTQTPKHLITATGQRVTLRCSPRSGDLSVYWYQQSLDQGLQFLIQYYNGEERAKGNILERFSAQQFPDLHSELNLSSLELGDSALYFCASSVGLGQPQHFGDGTRLSIL.

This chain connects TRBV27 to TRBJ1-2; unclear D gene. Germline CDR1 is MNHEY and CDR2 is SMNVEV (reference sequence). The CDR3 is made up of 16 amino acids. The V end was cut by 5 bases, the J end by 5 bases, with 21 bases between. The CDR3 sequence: CASSPLEASSSYGYTF. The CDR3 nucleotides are TGTGCCAGCAGTCCGCTTGAAGCCTCCTCGTCTTATGGCTACACCTTC.

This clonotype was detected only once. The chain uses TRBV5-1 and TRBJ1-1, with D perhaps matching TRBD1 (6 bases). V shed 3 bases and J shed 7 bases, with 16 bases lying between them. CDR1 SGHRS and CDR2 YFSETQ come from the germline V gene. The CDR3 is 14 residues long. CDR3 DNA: TGCGCCAGCAGCTCGAAGACAGGTTTTGGTGAAGCTTTCTTT. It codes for CASSSKTGFGEAFF. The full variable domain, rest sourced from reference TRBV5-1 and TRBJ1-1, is KAGVTQTPRYLIKTRGQQVTLSCSPISGHRSVSWYQQTPGQGLQFLFEYFSETQRNKGNFPGRFSGRQFSNSRSEMNVSTLELGDSALYLCASSSKTGFGEAFFGQGTRLTVV.